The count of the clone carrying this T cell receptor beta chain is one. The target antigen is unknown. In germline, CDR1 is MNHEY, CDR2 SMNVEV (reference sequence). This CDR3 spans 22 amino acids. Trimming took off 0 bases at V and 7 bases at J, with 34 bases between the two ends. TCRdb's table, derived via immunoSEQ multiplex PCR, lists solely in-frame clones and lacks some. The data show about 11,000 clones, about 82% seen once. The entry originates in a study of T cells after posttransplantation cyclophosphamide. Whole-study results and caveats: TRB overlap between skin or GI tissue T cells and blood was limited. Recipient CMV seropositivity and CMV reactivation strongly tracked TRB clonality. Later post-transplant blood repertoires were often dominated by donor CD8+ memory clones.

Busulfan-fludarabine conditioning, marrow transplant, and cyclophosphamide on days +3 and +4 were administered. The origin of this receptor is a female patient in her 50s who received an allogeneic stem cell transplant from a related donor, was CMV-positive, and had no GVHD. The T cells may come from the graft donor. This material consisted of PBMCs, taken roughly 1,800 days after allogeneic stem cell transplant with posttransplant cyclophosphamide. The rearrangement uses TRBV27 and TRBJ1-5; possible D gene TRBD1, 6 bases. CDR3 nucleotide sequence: TGTGCCAGCAGTTTATCTCCTTCATCCGGGGATAGGGGCGGGGGCATGAGGCAGCCCCAGCATTTT. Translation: CASSLSPSSGDRGGGMRQPQHF.